This T cell receptor beta chain appears in the sequencing data of a study of human T cells and chemical hapten exposure. Study outcomes and limitations: DPC sensitization produced no change in TCRs with frequency above 1 in 1000.

The time point was: patch test 1, 2 weeks after DPC sensitization. As for treatment: therapeutic diphenylcyclopropenone sensitization with weekly scalp DPC. Deletions cut 2 bases from V and 3 bases from J, with 8 bases between. Per germline, CDR1 KGHSH and CDR2 LQKENI. The CDR3 is 14 residues long. Within the library, unique molecular identifiers were attached to each individual cDNA molecule. From the RACE reads, TCRdb called clonotypes with MiXCR, one entry per CDR3 protein. This sample has 74,000 or so distinct CDR3 sequences; approximately 10% occur once, and the top ten carry 1.3% to 1.5%. This clonotype was observed at least ten times. Antigen unknown.

The chain combines TRBV18 with TRBJ1-5; weak D call: TRBD1 (5 bases). The TCR originated in a woman between 45 and 60 years old with alopecia areata. Some clones in this sample may be carry-over from other donors' samples. The sample was whole blood, taken in connection with sensitization to the hapten diphenylcyclopropenone (DPC). The CDR3 DNA reads as TGTGCCAGCTCACCATGGGGGAACAATCAGCCCCAGCATTTT. Its protein product is CASSPWGNNQPQHF. The full variable domain, in which reference TRBV18 and TRBJ1-5 provide the parts outside the CDR3, is NAGVMQNPRHLVRRRGQEARLRCSPMKGHSHVYWYRQLPEEGLKFMVYLQKENIIDESGMPKERFSAEFPKEGPSILRIQQVVRGDSAAYFCASSPWGNNQPQHFGDGTRLSIL.